This TCR beta chain was sequenced for a study of blood T cell repertoires in COVID-19 (dated by TCRdb to about 2020). In terms of the full investigation: Collaborator samples came from the United States, Italy and Spain and covered acute and convalescent phases of COVID-19. A de-identified subject ID, COVID-19 status, age in years and sex were almost always included in the sample metadata. The material from the prospective study consisted of cDNA or gDNA derived from T cells, B-cell-depleted T cells, or PBMCs. Where available, HLA class I and class II types were obtained from metadata supplied by the sample provider rather than from assay-based typing. The samples were drawn from the first 160 participants of the ongoing ImmuneRACE study and from about 1,200 subjects provided by 6 global collaborators. Subjects who had been exposed to COVID-19, were actively infected with it, or had recovered from it provided the deeply sampled blood TCRbeta repertoires that made up the dataset. The repertoires were made available in a free public database intended to serve as a resource for research on the immune response to SARS-CoV-2.

TCRbeta CDR3 regions were amplified from genomic DNA using the immunoSEQ Assay, a bias-controlled multiplex PCR. On the authors' methods: Within the assay, amplification of reference gene primers was used to estimate how many nucleated cells each sample contained. To quantify the absolute abundance of each unique TCRbeta CDR3 rearrangement, sequence reads were collapsed and filtered. For each sample, productive Simpson clonality was calculated as the square root of Simpson's diversity index over productive rearrangements. The table comes from immuneACCESS by way of TCRdb, which keeps in-frame sequences with V and J called. Part of the clones is missing from these tables; in studies checked, under half for an unresolved V gene and the rest for unknown reasons. V and J calls and clone size are those listed in that table; D and trimming were worked out from the DNA. This sample comprises 300,000 to 400,000 clones, around 90% of them detected only once. The top ten clones comprise approximately 9.9% of the sample.

The paper as a whole reports these results and caveats: Clinical and demographic metadata were provided uncurated, with the amount varying by source and participant.

Reading the germline V gene (reference sequence) gives CDR1 GTSNPN and CDR2 SVGIG. There are 12 amino acids in the CDR3, from cysteine to phenylalanine inclusive. The kept DNA is CDR3 alone, 36 bases in frame from the first base. From V the trimming removes 2 bases and from J it removes 4 bases, while the gene matches leave 1 base of the junction unaccounted for. One collaborating source in Seattle enrolled patients while the patients were actively infected and followed the patients over time throughout the course of disease. The collaborating institutions used their own protocols to collect whole blood in K2EDTA tubes. For TCRbeta analysis, collaborators shipped samples as frozen whole blood, isolated PBMCs, or DNA extracted from either of those sample types. In its sample, this clone was seen a few times. Which antigen it targets is not known. No base-level quality is on record; no much larger clone is a single base apart. Other DNA sequences in the sample encode the same CDR3.

This TCR came from a man aged 25 to 40 with COVID-19, enrolled during active disease. The rearrangement combines TRBV30 with TRBJ2-7, with 8 bases in between that match TRBD1. Sequencing was carried out using peripheral blood. The CDR3 region reads CAWSRTGYEQYF. The nucleotides are TGTGCCTGGAGTCGGACAGGGTACGAGCAGTACTTC.